These T cell receptor beta chains were read from a single sample in a study of CD8+ T cells in alopecia areata. Some clones are missing from TCRdb's copy, which holds only in-frame ones; the method was immunoSEQ multiplex PCR. The data contain about 69,000 clones, roughly 60% of them seen just once; the ten biggest clones take up approximately 17%. The material was CD8+ T cells sorted from blood, obtained at week 0. All receptors come from a human donor with alopecia areata. Both conserved end residues are part of each CDR3. The D gene is left open where the match is weak. The listing skips clone size in some rows; elsewhere it reads once, few, many or a size class.

clone size: few
D gene: .
V gene: TRBV7-9
J gene: TRBJ1-5
CDR3 DNA: TGTGCCAGCAGCGATTCGGACAAATATGGTCCCCAGCATTTT
CDR3 protein: CASSDSDKYGPQHF

clone size: .
D gene: .
V gene: TRBV28
J gene: TRBJ1-2
CDR3 DNA: TGTGCCAGCAGGGCGCTCCCAACAGGTGGAGTTGGCTACACCTTC
CDR3 protein: CASRALPTGGVGYTF

clone size: .
D gene: TRBD1
V gene: TRBV29-1
J gene: TRBJ1-1
CDR3 DNA: TGCAGCGTTGAAGGACAGGGTCACACTGAAGCTTTCTTT
CDR3 protein: CSVEGQGHTEAFF

clone size: .
D gene: .
V gene: TRBV7-2
J gene: TRBJ1-1
CDR3 DNA: TGTGCCAGCAGCCCCGTGGGGATGGGAAGCACGAACACTGAAGCTTTCTTT
CDR3 protein: CASSPVGMGSTNTEAFF

clone size: .
D gene: TRBD2
V gene: TRBV27
J gene: TRBJ2-5
CDR3 DNA: TGTGCCAGCAGTCTACTAGCGGGAGGGCCCGAGACCCAGTACTTC
CDR3 protein: CASSLLAGGPETQYF

clone size: .
D gene: .
V gene: TRBV29-1
J gene: TRBJ2-7
CDR3 DNA: TGCAGCGTTGTTCCGCACGGCTCCTACGAGCAGTACTTC
CDR3 protein: CSVVPHGSYEQYF

clone size: .
D gene: .
V gene: TRBV11-2
J gene: TRBJ2-1
CDR3 DNA: TGTGCCAGCAGCTCTCTGGAATCCTACAATGAGCAGTTCTTC
CDR3 protein: CASSSLESYNEQFF

clone size: .
D gene: .
V gene: TRBV4-3
J gene: TRBJ1-2
CDR3 DNA: TGCGCCAGCAGCCAAGATTGGAAGGGCCGGGGGGATGGCTACACCTTC
CDR3 protein: CASSQDWKGRGDGYTF

clone size: .
D gene: .
V gene: TRBV7-2
J gene: TRBJ2-1
CDR3 DNA: TGTGCCAGCAGCTGGCCTACGGGGGCCTCGGATGAGCAGTTCTTC
CDR3 protein: CASSWPTGASDEQFF

clone size: .
D gene: .
V gene: TRBV4-3
J gene: TRBJ2-5
CDR3 DNA: TGCGCCAGCAGCCATAAGCACCAGGGCCAAGAGACCCAGTACTTC
CDR3 protein: CASSHKHQGQETQYF

clone size: .
D gene: .
V gene: TRBV7-8
J gene: TRBJ2-1
CDR3 DNA: TGTGCCAGCAGCTCCGGACTCGGGCAATACAATGAGCAGTTCTTC
CDR3 protein: CASSSGLGQYNEQFF

clone size: .
D gene: .
V gene: TRBV4-3
J gene: TRBJ2-6
CDR3 DNA: TGCGCCAGCAGCCAAGATGGGGACAACTCTGGGGCCAACGTCCTGACTTTC
CDR3 protein: CASSQDGDNSGANVLTF

clone size: few
D gene: .
V gene: TRBV27
J gene: TRBJ1-6
CDR3 DNA: TGTGCCAGCAGTACTGCCCTTAGAGGGTCACCCCTCCACTTT
CDR3 protein: CASSTALRGSPLHF

clone size: .
D gene: .
V gene: TRBV9
J gene: TRBJ2-7
CDR3 DNA: TGTGCCAGCAGCGTTCTGGGGGGGCGCGACGAGCAGTACTTC
CDR3 protein: CASSVLGGRDEQYF

clone size: .
D gene: .
V gene: TRBV6-5
J gene: TRBJ2-5
CDR3 DNA: TGTGCCAGCACCTTGAGGCAGGGCTGGGGGGAGACCCAGTACTTC
CDR3 protein: CASTLRQGWGETQYF

clone size: .
D gene: .
V gene: TRBV5-1
J gene: TRBJ2-3
CDR3 DNA: TGCGCCAGCAGCTTGGGGGTCGGAGAACTCACAGATACGCAGTATTTT
CDR3 protein: CASSLGVGELTDTQYF

clone size: few
D gene: .
V gene: TRBV7-9
J gene: TRBJ2-5
CDR3 DNA: TGTGCCAGCAGCTTAGCGAGGGTAGCGGAGACCCAGTACTTC
CDR3 protein: CASSLARVAETQYF

clone size: .
D gene: TRBD2
V gene: TRBV7-9
J gene: TRBJ2-7
CDR3 DNA: TGTGCCAGCAGCCTAGGGGTAGCGGGACCCTACGAGCAGTACTTC
CDR3 protein: CASSLGVAGPYEQYF

clone size: few
D gene: .
V gene: TRBV29-1
J gene: TRBJ2-1
CDR3 DNA: TGCAGCGTTGTTAACTTGTCCGGGGAGCAGTTCTTC
CDR3 protein: CSVVNLSGEQFF

clone size: .
D gene: TRBD2
V gene: TRBV7-9
J gene: TRBJ2-7
CDR3 DNA: TGTGCCAGCAGCTTCCCCGGGGGGTACGAGCAGTACTTC
CDR3 protein: CASSFPGGYEQYF

clone size: .
D gene: TRBD2
V gene: TRBV30
J gene: TRBJ2-3
CDR3 DNA: TGTGCCTGGAGGGACCATCCTGGGACTAGCGGGAGTACCACAGATACGCAGTATTTT
CDR3 protein: CAWRDHPGTSGSTTDTQYF

clone size: .
D gene: .
V gene: TRBV9
J gene: TRBJ2-7
CDR3 DNA: TGTGCCAGCAGCGTAGGTGGAGCGGGTCGCGAGCAGTACTTC
CDR3 protein: CASSVGGAGREQYF

clone size: once
D gene: .
V gene: TRBV13
J gene: TRBJ2-1
CDR3 DNA: TGTGCCAGCAGCCCACAGGCCTACAATGAGCAGTTCTTC
CDR3 protein: CASSPQAYNEQFF

clone size: .
D gene: .
V gene: TRBV7-3
J gene: TRBJ2-5
CDR3 DNA: TGTGCCAGCAGCCCCACGGGGTCGAGAGAGACCCAGTACTTC
CDR3 protein: CASSPTGSRETQYF

clone size: .
D gene: TRBD1
V gene: TRBV30
J gene: TRBJ1-5
CDR3 DNA: TGTGCCTGGGCACCGGGACAGGGCAATCAGCCCCAGCATTTT
CDR3 protein: CAWAPGQGNQPQHF

clone size: .
D gene: TRBD1
V gene: TRBV13
J gene: TRBJ1-1
CDR3 DNA: TGTGCCAGCAGCTTAGAGGAGGGGGCCACTGAAGCTTTCTTT
CDR3 protein: CASSLEEGATEAFF

clone size: few
D gene: .
V gene: TRBV19
J gene: TRBJ2-1
CDR3 DNA: TGTGCCAGTGCTAGGGTTGGGAGTGCCTACAATGAGCAGTTCTTC
CDR3 protein: CASARVGSAYNEQFF

clone size: once
D gene: .
V gene: TRBV30
J gene: TRBJ2-1
CDR3 DNA: TGTGCCTGGAGTTATCGGGGGAGATCGTATAATGAGCAGTTCTTC
CDR3 protein: CAWSYRGRSYNEQFF

clone size: few
D gene: .
V gene: TRBV7-2
J gene: TRBJ1-5
CDR3 DNA: TGTGCCAGCAGCCCCGGATATAGCAATCAGCCCCAGCATTTT
CDR3 protein: CASSPGYSNQPQHF

clone size: .
D gene: .
V gene: TRBV5-6
J gene: TRBJ2-5
CDR3 DNA: TGTGCCAGCAGTTTTGTCCCCAGCTGGAAGACCCAGTACTTC
CDR3 protein: CASSFVPSWKTQYF

clone size: .
D gene: .
V gene: TRBV29-1
J gene: TRBJ2-7
CDR3 DNA: TGCAGCGTAGAGGACGGAAATTCCTACGAGCAGTACTTC
CDR3 protein: CSVEDGNSYEQYF

clone size: many
D gene: .
V gene: TRBV14
J gene: TRBJ2-7
CDR3 DNA: TGTGCCAGCAGCTTAGATCCCACGTTCTCCTACGAGCAGTACTTC
CDR3 protein: CASSLDPTFSYEQYF

clone size: .
D gene: .
V gene: TRBV7-2
J gene: TRBJ1-4
CDR3 DNA: TGTGCCAGCAGCTCAGCAGGGGAGAATGAAAAACTGTTTTTT
CDR3 protein: CASSSAGENEKLFF

clone size: .
D gene: .
V gene: TRBV4-3
J gene: TRBJ1-2
CDR3 DNA: TGCGCCAGCAGCCAAGTATGGGTGGGGGACTATGGCTACACCTTC
CDR3 protein: CASSQVWVGDYGYTF

clone size: .
D gene: TRBD2
V gene: TRBV27
J gene: TRBJ2-1
CDR3 DNA: TGTGCCAGCAGTTTACCGGCGGGAGGATCCTACAATGAGCAGTTCTTC
CDR3 protein: CASSLPAGGSYNEQFF

clone size: .
D gene: .
V gene: TRBV30
J gene: TRBJ1-4
CDR3 DNA: TGTGCCTGGAGCGCAGGGTACGGTGAAAAACTGTTTTTT
CDR3 protein: CAWSAGYGEKLFF

clone size: .
D gene: TRBD2
V gene: TRBV4-1
J gene: TRBJ2-1
CDR3 DNA: TGCGCCAGCAGCCAAGAGCGGGCTAGCGGGAGGGATGAGCAGTTCTTC
CDR3 protein: CASSQERASGRDEQFF

clone size: .
D gene: .
V gene: TRBV28
J gene: TRBJ2-5
CDR3 DNA: TGTGCCGCAGAGGATCGGAGGGAGACCCAGTACTTC
CDR3 protein: CAAEDRRETQYF

clone size: few
D gene: .
V gene: TRBV5-1
J gene: TRBJ2-3
CDR3 DNA: TGCGCCAGCAGCTTGGGTTACAGGAGCACAGATACGCAGTATTTT
CDR3 protein: CASSLGYRSTDTQYF

clone size: .
D gene: .
V gene: TRBV27
J gene: TRBJ1-2
CDR3 DNA: TGTGCCAGCAGTCTCTCCCGGGGGAACTATGGCTACACCTTC
CDR3 protein: CASSLSRGNYGYTF

clone size: .
D gene: .
V gene: TRBV5-1
J gene: TRBJ1-2
CDR3 DNA: TGCGCCAGCAGCTTGGTAGGGGGGAACGATGGCTACACCTTC
CDR3 protein: CASSLVGGNDGYTF

clone size: few
D gene: .
V gene: TRBV19
J gene: TRBJ2-1
CDR3 DNA: TGTGCCAGTAGTATGTCAGGGAACTACAATGAGCAGTTCTTC
CDR3 protein: CASSMSGNYNEQFF

clone size: large
D gene: TRBD2
V gene: TRBV9
J gene: TRBJ2-1
CDR3 DNA: TGTGCCAGCAGCCCCTACCTAGCGGGTTCTTACAATGAGCAGTTCTTC
CDR3 protein: CASSPYLAGSYNEQFF

clone size: .
D gene: TRBD2
V gene: TRBV30
J gene: TRBJ2-3
CDR3 DNA: TGTGCCTGGAGTGTTCGCTGGCTAGCGGGAGTGACAGATACGCAGTATTTT
CDR3 protein: CAWSVRWLAGVTDTQYF

clone size: .
D gene: .
V gene: TRBV13
J gene: TRBJ2-2
CDR3 DNA: TGTGCCAGCAGGGCCGGAGGGAACACCGGGGAGCTGTTTTTT
CDR3 protein: CASRAGGNTGELFF

clone size: .
D gene: .
V gene: TRBV5-1
J gene: TRBJ2-3
CDR3 DNA: TGCGCCAGCAGCTCACCCGCCGGGACGAGCACAGATACGCAGTATTTT
CDR3 protein: CASSSPAGTSTDTQYF

clone size: .
D gene: .
V gene: TRBV6-5
J gene: TRBJ1-5
CDR3 DNA: TGTGCCAGCAGTTACTCAATAGATAGCAATCAGCCCCAGCATTTT
CDR3 protein: CASSYSIDSNQPQHF

clone size: .
D gene: .
V gene: TRBV10-3
J gene: TRBJ1-2
CDR3 DNA: TGTGCCATCAGTGAGCTCGACACTAACTATGGCTACACCTTC
CDR3 protein: CAISELDTNYGYTF

clone size: once
D gene: .
V gene: TRBV30
J gene: TRBJ1-5
CDR3 DNA: TGTGCCTGGGCACCAGGGGCGAGCAATCAGCCCCAGCATTTT
CDR3 protein: CAWAPGASNQPQHF

clone size: .
D gene: .
V gene: TRBV19
J gene: TRBJ2-5
CDR3 DNA: TGTGCCAGTAGTATAGAGGAGACCCAGTACTTC
CDR3 protein: CASSIEETQYF

clone size: .
D gene: .
V gene: TRBV5-1
J gene: TRBJ2-7
CDR3 DNA: TGCGCCAGCAGCTTTGTGGAAAGCTCCTACGAGCAGTACTTC
CDR3 protein: CASSFVESSYEQYF

clone size: .
D gene: TRBD2
V gene: TRBV6-4
J gene: TRBJ2-5
CDR3 DNA: TGTGCCAGCAGTGACCCCCCTGGACTAGGTGGGGAGACCCAGTACTTC
CDR3 protein: CASSDPPGLGGETQYF

clone size: .
D gene: .
V gene: TRBV27
J gene: TRBJ2-2
CDR3 DNA: TGTGCCAGCAGCTACTCCGGGACAATTAACACCGGGGAGCTGTTTTTT
CDR3 protein: CASSYSGTINTGELFF